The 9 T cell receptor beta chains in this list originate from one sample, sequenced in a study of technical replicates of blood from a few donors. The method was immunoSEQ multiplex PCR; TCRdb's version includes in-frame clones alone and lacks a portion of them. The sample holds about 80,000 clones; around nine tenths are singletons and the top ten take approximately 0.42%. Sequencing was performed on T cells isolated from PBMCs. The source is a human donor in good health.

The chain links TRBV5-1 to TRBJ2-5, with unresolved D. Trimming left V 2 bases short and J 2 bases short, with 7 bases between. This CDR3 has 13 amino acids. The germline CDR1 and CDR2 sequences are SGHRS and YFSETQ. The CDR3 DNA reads TGCGCCAGCAGCTTCCCGGGTCAAGAGACCCAGTACTTC. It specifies CASSFPGQETQYF.

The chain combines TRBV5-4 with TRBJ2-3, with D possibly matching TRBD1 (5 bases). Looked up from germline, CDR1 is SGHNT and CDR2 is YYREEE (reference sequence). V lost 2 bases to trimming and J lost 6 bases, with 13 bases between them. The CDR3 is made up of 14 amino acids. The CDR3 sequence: CASSLGQAGDTQYF. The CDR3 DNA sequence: TGTGCCAGCAGCTTAGGCCAGGCAGGGGATACGCAGTATTTT.

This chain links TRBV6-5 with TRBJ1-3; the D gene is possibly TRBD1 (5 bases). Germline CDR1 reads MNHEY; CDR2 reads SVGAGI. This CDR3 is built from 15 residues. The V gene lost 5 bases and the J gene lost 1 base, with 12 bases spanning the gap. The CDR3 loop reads CASSRGIQSGNTIYF. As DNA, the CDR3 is TGTGCCAGCAGTCGGGGGATACAATCTGGAAACACCATATATTTT.

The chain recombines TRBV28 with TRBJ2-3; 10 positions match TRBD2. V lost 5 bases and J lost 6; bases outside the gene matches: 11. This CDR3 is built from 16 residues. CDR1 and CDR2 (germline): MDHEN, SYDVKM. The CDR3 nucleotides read TGTGCCAGCAGTCCCACTAGCGGGGAAAAGGGGGATACGCAGTATTTT. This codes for CASSPTSGEKGDTQYF. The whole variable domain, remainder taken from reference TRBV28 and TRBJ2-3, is DVKVTQSSRYLVKRTGEKVFLECVQDMDHENMFWYRQDPGLGLRLIYFSYDVKMKEKGDIPEGYSVSREKKERFSLILESASTNQTSMYLCASSPTSGEKGDTQYFGPGTRLTVL.

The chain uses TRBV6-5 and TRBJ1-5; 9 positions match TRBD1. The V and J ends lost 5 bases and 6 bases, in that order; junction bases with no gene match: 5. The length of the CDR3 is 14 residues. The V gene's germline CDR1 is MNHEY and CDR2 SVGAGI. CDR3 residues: CASSLGQGSQPQHF. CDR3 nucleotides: TGTGCCAGCAGTCTGGGACAGGGTAGTCAGCCCCAGCATTTT.

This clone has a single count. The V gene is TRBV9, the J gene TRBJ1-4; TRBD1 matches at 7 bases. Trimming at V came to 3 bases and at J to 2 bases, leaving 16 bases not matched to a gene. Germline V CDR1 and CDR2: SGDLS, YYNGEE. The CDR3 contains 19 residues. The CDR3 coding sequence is TGTGCCAGCAGCGCGAGGGACAGATCTTTTTCGCCTACTAATGAAAAACTGTTTTTT. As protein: CASSARDRSFSPTNEKLFF.

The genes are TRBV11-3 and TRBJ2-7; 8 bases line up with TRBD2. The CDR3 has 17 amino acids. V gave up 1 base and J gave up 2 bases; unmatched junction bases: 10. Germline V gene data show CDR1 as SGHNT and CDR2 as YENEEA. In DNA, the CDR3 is TGTGCCAGCAGCTTAGGTGTAGCGGGAACTACTACCTACGAGCAGTACTTC. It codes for CASSLGVAGTTTYEQYF.

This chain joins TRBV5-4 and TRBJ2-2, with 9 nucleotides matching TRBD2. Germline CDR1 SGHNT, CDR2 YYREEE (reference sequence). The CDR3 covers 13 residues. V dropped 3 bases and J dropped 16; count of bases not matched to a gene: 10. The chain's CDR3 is CASSSSGRPSPFF. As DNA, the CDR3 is TGTGCCAGCAGCTCCAGCGGGAGGCCTTCCCCGTTTTTT.

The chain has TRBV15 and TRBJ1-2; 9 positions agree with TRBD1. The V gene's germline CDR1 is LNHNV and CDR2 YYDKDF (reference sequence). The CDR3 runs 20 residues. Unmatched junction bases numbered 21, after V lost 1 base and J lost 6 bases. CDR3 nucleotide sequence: TGTGCCACCAGCAGAGTAGGATTATTCGTTGGCCAACAGGGGGCGAATGGCTACACCTTC. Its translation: CATSRVGLFVGQQGANGYTF.